A selection of T cell receptor beta chains follows, all from one sample in a study of control samples from healthy donors and cancer patients. The table came from immunoSEQ multiplex PCR; TCRdb's copy has only in-frame clones and leaves some out. The sample has some 120,000 clones; under 95% are singletons. Sample: PBMCs. The receptors were gathered from a man over 45 with head and neck cancer. Both conserved end residues are trimmed from each CDR3.

v_call	j_call	cdr3_aa
TRBV4-2	TRBJ2-3	ASSERAYTDTQY
TRBV28	TRBJ2-7	ASSLGDTRRY
TRBV6-6	TRBJ2-2	ASSPRSSGTGELF
TRBV5-1	TRBJ2-7	ASSLDSHEQY
TRBV27	TRBJ2-1	ASMEASGGVTNEQF
TRBV7-4	TRBJ1-4	ASSFAGQGEKLF
TRBV7-8	TRBJ1-1	ASSRQGYTEAF
TRBV6-5	TRBJ1-2	ASSSPGTGVGYT
TRBV27	TRBJ2-1	ASSLINNEQF
TRBV9	TRBJ2-3	ASSARAGAVTDTQY
TRBV10-3	TRBJ2-1	AIRGTSERRDEQF
TRBV19	TRBJ2-2	ASSIKGSYTGELF
TRBV2	TRBJ2-7	ASSGTYEQY
TRBV5-1	TRBJ1-5	ASSLDSVNQPQH
TRBV19	TRBJ2-3	ASSIGGRASRNTQY
TRBV10-3	TRBJ1-3	AITNQSSGNTIY
TRBV5-8	TRBJ2-1	ASSLDGRNEQF
TRBV5-1	TRBJ2-3	ASTRRASGTDTQY
TRBV3-1/TRBV3-2	TRBJ2-4	ASSQDLARGGLSTKNIQY
TRBV10-3	TRBJ2-5	AISDLQGGTDQETQY
TRBV6-6	TRBJ1-2	ASSRDRGMYGYT
TRBV30	TRBJ2-3	AWSYRDSWWGNTQY
TRBV5-6	TRBJ1-1	ASSQEATGSGTEAF
TRBV6-4	TRBJ1-2	ASKGECGYT
TRBV19	TRBJ1-5	ASSLQGPQPQH
TRBV6-2/TRBV6-3	TRBJ1-4	ASSYPGADEKLF
TRBV7-3	TRBJ1-2	ASSFGEGRGYT
TRBV5-6	TRBJ2-1	ASSLKQGYNEQF
TRBV7-3	TRBJ2-2	ASTPIITGTLTVTGELF
TRBV7-9	TRBJ2-5	ASTSVGTPQETQY
TRBV2	TRBJ1-6	ASRTGTGAHNSPLH
TRBV10-2	TRBJ1-4	ASSEFDRGPNEKLF
TRBV4-3	TRBJ1-6	ASSQEAAGRPPLH
TRBV19	TRBJ2-1	ASSIGLAGGNEQF
TRBV5-6	TRBJ2-5	ASSLVRGPPQETQY
TRBV4-3	TRBJ1-3	ASSQAWANSGNTIY
TRBV18	TRBJ2-5	ASSRGTSGPSETQY
TRBV11-2	TRBJ1-1	ASSKQGAGAEAF
TRBV5-4	TRBJ1-4	ASSLGKGSWEKLF
TRBV6-5	TRBJ2-3	ASSYGSGVTDTQY
TRBV18	TRBJ2-1	ASSPYAPRGVLEQF
TRBV3-1/TRBV3-2	TRBJ1-2	ASSQDMGRSLDGYT
TRBV30	TRBJ1-4	AWSAPGGGGEKLF
TRBV6-5	TRBJ1-1	ASSYYGRVNTEAF
TRBV30	TRBJ2-7	AWTMGSYEQY
TRBV7-2	TRBJ2-3	ASSLVGFSTDTQY
TRBV4-3	TRBJ2-1	ASSPRTSGGYNEQF
TRBV6-5	TRBJ2-1	ASSSGGVKGQF
TRBV5-1	TRBJ2-1	ASSPSGGVAREQF
TRBV28	TRBJ2-6	ASSLRARGANVLT
TRBV29-1	TRBJ1-5	SVRVGEAQPQH
TRBV27	TRBJ2-2	ASSFRGLNTGELF
TRBV9	TRBJ2-2	ASSPLRGTGELF
TRBV19	TRBJ1-2	ASSTGRSTGNYGYT
TRBV5-4	TRBJ1-1	ASSHKRVTEAF